The 17 T cell receptor beta chains below were found in one sample sequenced in a study of T cells in Graves' hyperthyroidism and ophthalmopathy. The TCR beta CDR3 regions underwent amplification using RNA transcripts as the source. HTBI primers were employed in a first-round RT-PCR of the TCR CDR3. TCRdb ran MiXCR on the multiplex PCR reads and lists one entry per CDR3 protein. The sample comprises 380,000 or so distinct CDR3 sequences, about 15% of which are singletons, and approximately 25% rests with the top ten. The material sequenced was blood. Receptors originate from a woman younger than 45 with Graves' hyperthyroidism.

The J gene is TRBJ1-4, the V gene TRBV3-1, with D maybe TRBD1 (6 bases). The ends were cut back, 3 bases at V and 1 base at J, with 12 bases in the middle. The CDR3 loop spans 16 amino acids. The germline V gene has CDR1 LGHDT and CDR2 YNNKEL (reference sequence). The CDR3 DNA is TGTGCCAGCAGCCAGTCCCTACAGGGAACTAATGAAAAACTGTTTTTT. Translating gives CASSQSLQGTNEKLFF.

V usage is TRBV29-1 and J usage is TRBJ2-1; 8 bases are a match to TRBD1. Germline V gives CDR1 SQVTM, CDR2 ANQGSEA. The length of the CDR3 is 13 residues. V lost 7 bases to trimming and J lost 6 bases; unmatched junction nucleotides: 8. CDR3 amino acids: CSACDRGPNEQFF. CDR3 sequence (DNA): TGCAGCGCCTGTGACAGGGGTCCCAATGAGCAGTTCTTC.

This clonotype occurred a few times. This chain connects TRBV7-9 to TRBJ2-2, with D perhaps TRBD2 (5 bases). Germline-derived CDR1 and CDR2 are SEHNR and FQNEAQ (reference sequence). This CDR3 has 12 amino acids. Trimming removed 4 bases at V and 7 bases at J, with 7 bases between. The CDR3 is CASSSGFGELFF. The CDR3 DNA sequence: TGTGCCAGCAGCTCGGGGTTCGGGGAGCTGTTTTTT.

V is TRBV11-2 and J is TRBJ2-3; 7 bases are a match to TRBD2. Germline CDR1 is SGHAT and CDR2 is FQNNGV. This CDR3 has 14 residues. V dropped 1 base and J dropped 4; count of bases not matched to a gene: 2. The CDR3 nucleotides are TGTGCCAGCAGCTTAGTGGGAGGGGCAGATACGCAGTATTTT. Protein product: CASSLVGGADTQYF.

The rearrangement uses TRBV19 and TRBJ2-7; 9 positions match TRBD1. The CDR3 sequence is 13 residues long. CDR1 and CDR2 (germline): LNHDA, SQIVND (reference sequence). With 5 bases clipped from V and 7 bases from J, the junction kept 6 bases outside the gene matches. CDR3 in amino acids: CASSQQGAGEQYF. The CDR3 nucleotides are TGTGCCAGTAGTCAACAGGGGGCTGGGGAGCAGTACTTC.

This clonotype was picked up many times. The CDR3 loop is CASSFAPGGQETQYF. CDR3 sequence (DNA): TGTGCCAGCAGCTTTGCCCCAGGGGGCCAAGAGACCCAGTACTTC. The chain links TRBV7-3 to TRBJ2-5, with 7 nucleotides matching TRBD1. The junction had 5 bases not matched to a gene; V was cut back by 3 bases and J by 1 base. Germline CDR1 and CDR2: SGHTA and FQGTGA. This CDR3 spans 15 amino acids. Variable domain in full (rest from reference TRBV7-3 and TRBJ2-5): GAGVSQTPSNKVTEKGKYVELRCDPISGHTALYWYRQSLGQGPEFLIYFQGTGAADDSGLPNDRFFAVRPEGSVSTLKIQRTERGDSAVYLCASSFAPGGQETQYFGPGTRLLVL.

This clonotype was found many times. The chain uses TRBV5-1 and TRBJ1-1, with D maybe TRBD1 (5 bases). Germline values: CDR1 SGHRS, CDR2 YFSETQ. This CDR3 is built from 13 residues. The V end lost 0 bases, the J end lost 10 bases, and 13 bases lay between the germline ends. CDR3 protein: CASSLGQGVRAFF. The CDR3 coding sequence is TGCGCCAGCAGCTTGGGCCAGGGCGTCCGAGCTTTCTTT.

This clonotype was seen more than once but under ten times. The chain employs TRBV12-3 or TRBV12-4 and TRBJ2-6, with TRBD1 identical over 11 bases. Trimming at V came to 6 bases and at J to 0 bases, leaving 4 bases not matched to a gene. The CDR3 sequence is 17 residues long. The CDR3 loop reads CASSLGTGGSGANVLTF. The CDR3 region has the DNA TGTGCCAGCAGCCTGGGGACAGGGGGCTCTGGGGCCAACGTCCTGACTTTC.

This clonotype was seen ten or more times. This sequence joins TRBV11-2 and TRBJ2-3, with a tentative D call TRBD2 (6 bases). CDR1 is SGHAT, CDR2 FQNNGV, per germline. This CDR3 has 15 residues. V lost 3 bases and J lost 1, with 11 bases in between. CDR3 region: CASSFELAGTDTQYF. CDR3 nucleotide sequence: TGTGCCAGCAGCTTCGAACTAGCTGGCACAGATACGCAGTATTTT.

The table lists this clonotype with many counts. V and J are TRBV28 and TRBJ2-3, with D uncertain. V gave up 1 base and J gave up 6 bases, with 23 bases separating them. Germline CDR1 MDHEN, CDR2 SYDVKM. This CDR3 contains 18 residues. The CDR3 sequence: CASSLLDGSSPWADTQYF. The CDR3 DNA reads as TGTGCCAGCAGTTTATTAGACGGCTCTTCCCCCTGGGCGGATACGCAGTATTTT.

In its sample, this clonotype was seen many times. The rearrangement joins TRBV6-2 or TRBV6-3 to TRBJ2-7, with 7 nucleotides matching TRBD1. The CDR3 totals 13 residues. V dropped 3 bases and J dropped 7; count of bases not matched to a gene: 6. From germline, CDR1 is MNHEY and CDR2 SVGEGT. For the CDR3, the DNA is TGTGCCAGCAGTTATTCCGTCAGGGGGGAGCAGTACTTC. Its translation: CASSYSVRGEQYF.

V gene TRBV9 combines with J gene TRBJ1-2; TRBD1 aligns across 8 bases. This CDR3 is built from 16 residues. The ends lost 3 bases at V and 5 bases at J; junction bases unmatched: 12. Germline CDR1 and CDR2: SGDLS and YYNGEE. CDR3 residues: CASSARMQTGGYGYTF. The CDR3 DNA reads as TGTGCCAGCAGCGCGAGGATGCAAACAGGGGGGTATGGCTACACCTTC. Complete variable domain (other parts from reference TRBV9 and TRBJ1-2): DSGVTQTPKHLITATGQRVTLRCSPRSGDLSVYWYQQSLDQGLQFLIQYYNGEERAKGNILERFSAQQFPDLHSELNLSSLELGDSALYFCASSARMQTGGYGYTFGSGTRLTVV.

This clonotype showed up just a few times. The V and J genes are TRBV12-3 or TRBV12-4 and TRBJ2-1; 9 positions match TRBD1. The V segment lost 6 bases and the J segment 3 bases; nucleotides outside the gene matches: 6. The CDR3 runs 15 residues. The CDR3 DNA reads as TGTGCCAGCAGCCGTGGGGACAGGGACTACAATGAGCAGTTCTTC. Translated: CASSRGDRDYNEQFF.

This clonotype was observed a single time. V and J are TRBV11-3 and TRBJ2-2; no reliable D call. There are 20 residues in the CDR3. CDR1 is SGHNT, CDR2 YENEEA, per germline. V dropped 2 bases and J dropped 0 bases, with 22 bases sitting between them. Here the CDR3 DNA reads TGTGCCAGCAGCTTATCTGGCAGACTTTCTACCCCTCCGAACACCGGGGAGCTGTTTTTT. It yields the protein CASSLSGRLSTPPNTGELFF. The full variable domain, rest sourced from reference TRBV11-3 and TRBJ2-2, is EAGVVQSPRYKIIEKKQPVAFWCNPISGHNTLYWYLQNLGQGPELLIRYENEEAVDDSQLPKDRFSAERLKGVDSTLKIQPAELGDSAVYLCASSLSGRLSTPPNTGELFFGEGSRLTVL.

This clonotype has a handful of counts. The chain has TRBV19 and TRBJ1-5; 11 nucleotides align to TRBD1. Losses at the gene ends were 6 bases for V and 3 bases for J; bases not matched to a gene: 10. CDR3 length equals 17 residues. Germline V gene lookup returns CDR1 LNHDA and CDR2 SQIVND (reference sequence). The CDR3, as DNA: TGTGCCAGTAGAAAAACAGGGACAGGGGGATACAATCAGCCCCAGCATTTT. It encodes CASRKTGTGGYNQPQHF.

This clonotype appeared many times. The V call is TRBV20-1, the J call TRBJ2-3, with a tentative D call TRBD1 (5 bases). Germline V CDR1 and CDR2: DFQATT, SNEGSKA (reference sequence). Trimming took off 3 bases at V and 6 bases at J, with 16 bases between the two ends. This CDR3 has 14 amino acids. The CDR3 DNA follows: TGCAGTGCTAGTAATCCCCCTGACAGCGATACGCAGTATTTT. It encodes CSASNPPDSDTQYF.

The chain has TRBV7-2 and TRBJ1-2; D may be TRBD1 (6 bases). Trimming stripped 5 bases from V and 0 bases from J, with 13 bases between. This CDR3 region has 15 residues. Germline V gives CDR1 SGHTA, CDR2 FQGNSA. The CDR3 region has the DNA TGTGCCAGCAGCGGCCGGGACATAGCTAACTATGGCTACACCTTC. Protein sequence: CASSGRDIANYGYTF.